The 17 T cell receptor beta chains below come from one sample, sequenced in a study of CD8 T cells in ankylosing spondylitis. Notes on the study in general: The study identified a TCR beta motif of several highly homologous variants that appeared characteristic of ankylosing spondylitis blood.

One entry per CDR3 protein, called by TCRdb with MiXCR from the 5' RACE reads. The sample includes more than 500,000 distinct CDR3 sequences, over 4% seen only once; the top ten take around 3.4%. These receptors are not linked to any known antigen. Sequenced sample: blood, either unsorted or a sorted T cell fraction (not recorded which). The receptors come from a male donor with ankylosing spondylitis.

This clonotype was counted ten times or more. This rearrangement joins TRBV4-2 to TRBJ2-3; no firm D call. CDR3 length equals 15 residues. Germline V lookup: CDR1 LGHNA, CDR2 YNFKEQ. V gave up 0 bases and J gave up 5 bases, with 12 bases separating them. Written as DNA, the CDR3 is TGTGCCAGCAGCCAAGAAAGCTCATGGCGAGATACGCAGTATTTT. It specifies CASSQESSWRDTQYF.

This clonotype has at least ten counts. The chain uses TRBV7-9 and TRBJ2-1, with 10 bases matching TRBD2. This CDR3 is built from 16 residues. Germline values: CDR1 SEHNR, CDR2 FQNEAQ (reference sequence). With V trimmed by 5 bases and J by 3 bases, 7 bases remained unmatched. CDR3: CASSPRLAGLYNEQFF. In nucleotides, the CDR3 is TGTGCCAGCAGCCCCCGACTAGCGGGTCTCTACAATGAGCAGTTCTTC. Looking up the rest from reference TRBV7-9 and TRBJ2-1 gives the full variable domain: DTGVSQNPRHKITKRGQNVTFRCDPISEHNRLYWYRQTLGQGPEFLTYFQNEAQLEKSRLLSDRFSAERPKGSFSTLEIQRTEQGDSAMYLCASSPRLAGLYNEQFFGPGTRLTVL.

Ten or more counts support this clonotype. The chain combines TRBV27 with TRBJ1-1, with D maybe TRBD1 (5 bases). V lost 8 bases, J lost 1 base, and 17 bases lay in between. The V gene's germline CDR1 is MNHEY and CDR2 SMNVEV (reference sequence). The CDR3 totals 15 residues. CDR3 sequence: CASWFGRGSNTEAFF. DNA for the CDR3: TGTGCCAGCTGGTTTGGGAGGGGATCGAACACTGAAGCTTTCTTT.

This clonotype was counted ten times or more. The CDR3 DNA follows: TGTGCCAGCAGCTTGACCACACTTTACTCCTACAATGAGCAGTTCTTC. This codes for CASSLTTLYSYNEQFF. V usage is TRBV7-2 and J usage is TRBJ2-1; no firm D call. The CDR3 has 16 residues. In germline, CDR1 is SGHTA, CDR2 FQGNSA. Trimming shortened V by 3 bases and J by 0 bases, and 12 bases separated the two germline ends.

This clonotype was detected ten times or more. V is TRBV28 and J is TRBJ1-4; tentative D call: TRBD1 (6 bases). CDR1 MDHEN and CDR2 SYDVKM come from the germline V gene. The V end lost 7 bases, the J end lost 8 bases, and 20 bases lay between the germline ends. The CDR3 runs 15 residues. Here the CDR3 DNA reads TGTGCCAGCAAAAAAAACAGGGTACAGAAGGAAAAACTGTTTTTT. Residues: CASKKNRVQKEKLFF.

The chain employs TRBV18 and TRBJ2-7; 8 bases align to TRBD2. This CDR3 region has 16 residues. V shed 3 bases and J 2 bases; nucleotides not matched to a gene: 9. Germline lookup yields CDR1 KGHSH and CDR2 LQKENI. The CDR3 loop reads CASSPRGPGGAYEQYF. CDR3 DNA sequence: TGTGCCAGCTCACCCCGAGGGCCGGGAGGGGCCTACGAGCAGTACTTC.

The CDR3 DNA reads TGCAGTGCAATCCAAGGGTCCAGGGGGCTTGGAGATACGCAGTATTTT. This gives the protein CSAIQGSRGLGDTQYF. The V call is TRBV20-1, the J call TRBJ2-3, with 8 bases fitting TRBD1. Germline V lookup: CDR1 DFQATT, CDR2 SNEGSKA (reference sequence). With 6 bases clipped from V and 5 bases from J, the junction kept 16 bases outside the gene matches. This CDR3 is built from 16 residues.

This clonotype was counted between two and nine times. The chain has TRBV4-2 and TRBJ2-1; 9 bases align to TRBD2. The CDR3 loop spans 13 amino acids. V was clipped by 4 bases and J by 6 bases; unmatched bases: 1. CDR1 is LGHNA, CDR2 YNFKEQ, per germline. In nucleotides, the CDR3 is TGTGCCAGCAGCCTGCGGGAGGGCAATGAGCAGTTCTTC. This sequence encodes CASSLREGNEQFF.

This clonotype has at least ten counts. The V gene is TRBV7-9, the J gene TRBJ2-1, with 10 nucleotides matching TRBD2. Germline CDR1 reads SEHNR; CDR2 reads FQNEAQ (reference sequence). This CDR3 is 16 amino acids long. The ends lost 7 bases at V and 7 bases at J; junction bases unmatched: 13. The CDR3 is CASIPGSGRGANEQFF. The CDR3 coding sequence is TGTGCCAGCATCCCTGGGAGCGGGAGGGGAGCGAATGAGCAGTTCTTC. Variable domain in full (rest from reference TRBV7-9 and TRBJ2-1): DTGVSQNPRHKITKRGQNVTFRCDPISEHNRLYWYRQTLGQGPEFLTYFQNEAQLEKSRLLSDRFSAERPKGSFSTLEIQRTEQGDSAMYLCASIPGSGRGANEQFFGPGTRLTVL.

There are many counts of this clonotype. The chain combines TRBV12-3 or TRBV12-4 with TRBJ1-3; D ambiguous. CDR3 size: 15 residues. V dropped 0 bases and J dropped 0 bases, with 6 bases sitting between them. The CDR3 nucleotides are TGTGCCAGCAGTTTAGCGGCCGTCTCTGGAAACACCATATATTTT. This sequence encodes CASSLAAVSGNTIYF.

For this clonotype: One base away lies a much larger clone, so this may be a sequencing read error. The genes are TRBV5-6 and TRBJ2-2; TRBD1 agrees at 9 bases. Germline V CDR1 and CDR2: SGHDT, YYEEEE. This CDR3 comprises 14 residues. The CDR3 DNA follows: TGTGCCAGCAGCTTGAAACAGGGGGCCGGGGAGCTGCTTTTT. The encoded protein is CASSLKQGAGELLF.

This clonotype was seen many times. This chain joins TRBV5-1 and TRBJ2-7; the match to TRBD1 covers 7 bases. V shed 7 bases and J 5 bases; nucleotides not matched to a gene: 21. This CDR3 contains 17 residues. Germline assignment: CDR1 SGHRS and CDR2 YFSETQ. The CDR3 spells CASRTLYRGSLRDEQYF. As DNA, the CDR3 is TGCGCCAGCCGAACTCTATACAGGGGTTCGTTGAGGGACGAGCAGTACTTC.

This clonotype occurred many times. The V and J genes are TRBV7-2 and TRBJ2-2; D unclear. Per the germline V gene, CDR1 is SGHTA and CDR2 is FQGNSA. Trimming took off 5 bases at V and 5 bases at J, with 15 bases between the two ends. This CDR3 is 15 amino acids long. CDR3 amino acids: CASSGKGIRTGELFF. DNA for the CDR3: TGTGCCAGCAGCGGAAAGGGAATTCGGACCGGGGAGCTGTTTTTT. Based on the CDR3 plus reference TRBV7-2 and TRBJ2-2, the full variable domain is GAGVSQSPSNKVTEKGKDVELRCDPISGHTALYWYRQSLGQGLEFLIYFQGNSAPDKSGLPSDRFSAERTGGSVSTLTIQRTQQEDSAVYLCASSGKGIRTGELFFGEGSRLTVL.

The chain recombines TRBV11-1 with TRBJ2-7; 8 bases agree with TRBD2. Germline lookup yields CDR1 SGHAT and CDR2 FQDESV (reference sequence). The CDR3 is 16 residues long. Trimming took 5 bases from V and 3 from J; bases not matched to a gene: 12. The CDR3, as DNA: TGTGCCAGCAGCCGACCTCGGGGCGGGAGGATCTACGAGCAGTACTTC. It specifies CASSRPRGGRIYEQYF.

This clonotype was counted many times. The V and J genes are TRBV4-3 and TRBJ2-1; no definite D call. V was cut by 0 bases and J by 7 bases, with 10 bases left in between. Germline-derived CDR1 and CDR2 are LGHNA and YSLEER. CDR3 size: 14 residues. CDR3 residues: CASSQDGPGNEQFF. The CDR3 DNA reads TGCGCCAGCAGCCAAGATGGGCCCGGGAATGAGCAGTTCTTC.

This clonotype appeared many times. The V and J genes are TRBV7-9 and TRBJ1-4, with D perhaps matching TRBD1 (5 bases). Germline lookup yields CDR1 SEHNR and CDR2 FQNEAQ (reference sequence). The V end was cut by 5 bases, the J end by 5 bases, with 9 bases between. The CDR3 totals 13 residues. In nucleotides, the CDR3 is TGTGCCAGCAGCCCCGGACACAATGAAAAACTGTTTTTT. Amino acid sequence: CASSPGHNEKLFF.

This clonotype has ten or more counts. The V call is TRBV10-3, the J call TRBJ2-7; D possibly corresponds to TRBD2 (5 bases). Germline assignment: CDR1 ENHRY and CDR2 SYGVKD. The CDR3 loop spans 15 amino acids. Trimming pared 3 bases from V and 2 bases from J, leaving 14 bases between. The CDR3 nucleotides are TGTGCCATCAGTGACGGACGGGAAGTAACCTACGAGCAGTACTTC. This encodes CAISDGREVTYEQYF.